A single sample is the source of the 27 T cell receptor beta chains below, sequenced in a study of blood T cell repertoires in COVID-19. TCRdb's copy holds only in-frame clones and misses some; the assay was immunoSEQ multiplex PCR. There are 100,000 to 120,000 clones in the sample; 70% to 85% occur only once, and about 2% lies in the top ten. The source material was peripheral blood. These receptors all come from a woman aged 35 to 49 with acute or convalescent COVID-19.

V is TRBV5-1 and J is TRBJ2-7, with 7 bases matching TRBD1. Germline V gene data show CDR1 as SGHRS and CDR2 as YFSETQ. The CDR3 runs to 17 residues. V trimming: 2 bases; J trimming: 4 bases; junction bases outside the gene matches: 15. CDR3 residues: CASSLQTGTVVHYEQYF. The CDR3 region has the DNA TGCGCCAGCAGCTTACAGACAGGGACAGTCGTGCATTACGAGCAGTACTTC.

This sequence joins TRBV6-1 and TRBJ1-5; 11 nucleotides line up with TRBD1. CDR3 length: 18 residues. Trimming removed 4 bases from V and 5 bases from J; junction bases left unmatched: 13. In germline, CDR1 is MNHNS, CDR2 SASEGT. The CDR3 spells CASSAPGQGVFEDQPQHF. The CDR3 DNA reads TGTGCCAGCAGTGCCCCGGGACAGGGGGTTTTCGAGGATCAGCCCCAGCATTTT.

V gene TRBV4-3 combines with J gene TRBJ1-2; D remains ambiguous. The CDR3 is 14 amino acids. V was pared by 0 bases and J by 4 bases, with 9 bases between. Germline assignment: CDR1 LGHNA and CDR2 YSLEER. The CDR3 DNA sequence: TGCGCCAGCAGCCAAGAGGAGGGCGGCTATGGCTACACCTTC. The encoded protein is CASSQEEGGYGYTF.

On this clone: A much larger clone differs by one base, so this may be a read error. This chain connects TRBV6-5 to TRBJ2-3; TRBD2 matches at 14 bases. With 6 bases clipped from V and 4 bases from J, the junction kept 3 bases outside the gene matches. The CDR3 is 15 amino acids. Germline CDR1 reads MNHEY; CDR2 reads SVGAGI. The CDR3 sequence: CASSETSGGADTQYF. The DNA of the CDR3 is TGTGCCAGCAGCGAGACTAGCGGGGGGGCAGATACGCAGTATTTT.

The CDR3 DNA follows: TGTGCCAGCAGCCCATACGGGACTAGCGGGGCTGTTGAGCAGTTCTTC. Protein product: CASSPYGTSGAVEQFF. This chain links TRBV7-9 with TRBJ2-1, with 13 bases matching TRBD2. The CDR3 covers 16 residues. The ends lost 5 bases at V and 9 bases at J; junction bases unmatched: 10. Germline CDR1 reads SEHNR; CDR2 reads FQNEAQ (reference sequence).

Here the CDR3 reads CASSPNPGLAGGQETQYF. CDR3 coding DNA: TGTGCCAGTAGTCCCAACCCGGGACTAGCGGGGGGACAAGAGACCCAGTACTTC. V gene TRBV19 combines with J gene TRBJ2-5; 15 bases match TRBD2. Trimming removed 5 bases from V and 2 bases from J; junction bases left unmatched: 9. Germline V gives CDR1 LNHDA, CDR2 SQIVND (reference sequence). The CDR3 is 18 residues long.

This clone was detected only once. V gene TRBV4-2 combines with J gene TRBJ2-6; TRBD1 is a possible D gene (5 bases). The CDR3 loop spans 18 amino acids. Germline values: CDR1 LGHNA, CDR2 YNFKEQ. V gave up 0 bases and J gave up 1 base, with 13 bases separating them. The CDR3 spells CASSQDRESRSGANVLTF. The DNA for the CDR3 is TGTGCCAGCAGCCAAGACAGGGAAAGTAGATCTGGGGCCAACGTCCTGACTTTC.

Only one count was recorded for this clone. The chain employs TRBV11-2 and TRBJ2-3; D not certain. The CDR3 is 13 amino acids. Trimming took 1 base from V and 5 from J, leaving 7 bases between them. Germline lookup yields CDR1 SGHAT and CDR2 FQNNGV. The CDR3 coding sequence is TGTGCCAGCAGCTTAGGCTCCGGAGATACGCAGTATTTT. This codes for CASSLGSGDTQYF.

V usage is TRBV19 and J usage is TRBJ2-3, with D possibly TRBD1 on 7 matching bases. The CDR3 consists of 15 residues. Trimming left V 7 bases short and J 1 base short, with 15 bases between. Germline assignment: CDR1 LNHDA and CDR2 SQIVND (reference sequence). CDR3 amino acids: CASTSGGSGTDTQYF. DNA for the CDR3: TGTGCCAGTACCTCAGGGGGGAGTGGCACAGATACGCAGTATTTT.

This chain connects TRBV28 to TRBJ1-1; D uncertain. Germline CDR1 is MDHEN and CDR2 is SYDVKM. This CDR3 is built from 13 residues. V was pared by 6 bases and J by 3 bases, with 11 bases between. The CDR3 sequence: CASRLTPDTEAFF. In DNA, the CDR3 is TGTGCCAGCAGGCTGACACCGGACACTGAAGCTTTCTTT. Based on the CDR3 plus reference TRBV28 and TRBJ1-1, the full variable domain is DVKVTQSSRYLVKRTGEKVFLECVQDMDHENMFWYRQDPGLGLRLIYFSYDVKMKEKGDIPEGYSVSREKKERFSLILESASTNQTSMYLCASRLTPDTEAFFGQGTRLTVV.

In its sample, this clone was seen once. The genes are TRBV18 and TRBJ2-1; D is ambiguous. The germline gives CDR1 KGHSH, CDR2 LQKENI. With 2 bases removed from V and 4 bases from J, the gap between germline ends came to 6 bases. This CDR3 has 13 amino acids. The CDR3 bases are TGTGCCAGCTCACCAGAACAATACAATGAGCAGTTCTTC. Its translation is CASSPEQYNEQFF.

For this clone: Other DNA sequences in this specimen translate into the identical CDR3. This sequence joins TRBV6-5 and TRBJ1-2, with TRBD1 identical over 11 bases. Germline assignment: CDR1 MNHEY and CDR2 SVGAGI. Trimming removed 10 bases from V and 8 bases from J; junction bases left unmatched: 9. This CDR3 is 13 amino acids long. This CDR3 reads CATRGQGAGGYTF. The CDR3 bases are TGTGCCACTAGAGGACAGGGGGCCGGCGGCTACACCTTC.

This clone has only a few counts. The chain joins TRBV12-3 or TRBV12-4 to TRBJ2-1; D gene uncertain. The V end was cut by 1 base, the J end by 9 bases, with 7 bases between. The CDR3 spans 12 residues. The CDR3 here is CASSLGRSEQFF. The DNA for the CDR3 is TGTGCCAGCAGTTTAGGGCGGAGTGAGCAGTTCTTC.

This clone was seen more than once but under ten times. CDR3 DNA sequence: TGTGCCAGCCGCAGAGGGAGGGACAGGGGTGAAGCTTTCTTT. As protein: CASRRGRDRGEAFF. V usage is TRBV2 and J usage is TRBJ1-1, with 10 positions matching TRBD1. The CDR3 has 14 residues. V shed 8 bases, J shed 7 bases, and the junction held 10 bases outside the gene matches. Germline V gene sequence: CDR1 SNHLY, CDR2 FYNNEI.

The chain is built from TRBV28 and TRBJ2-7, with TRBD2 matching 12 bases. The CDR3 totals 15 residues. The ends lost 3 bases at V and 6 bases at J; junction bases unmatched: 6. Germline CDR1 MDHEN, CDR2 SYDVKM. The CDR3, as DNA: TGTGCCAGCAGTTTCCTGACTAGCGGGGGAGTCGAGCAGTACTTC. Its translation: CASSFLTSGGVEQYF.

J is TRBJ2-7 and V is TRBV2; TRBD1 might be the D (6 bases). This CDR3 has 15 amino acids. CDR1 is SNHLY and CDR2 is FYNNEI in the germline V gene. V was clipped by 4 bases and J by 3 bases, with 16 bases between them. The CDR3 sequence: CASSVGGGMGYEQYF. For the CDR3, the DNA is TGTGCCAGCAGTGTAGGGGGTGGTATGGGCTACGAGCAGTACTTC.

Comments on this clone: A junction end diverges from the germline sequence, so it may reflect a read error. The V gene is TRBV24-1, the J gene TRBJ1-1, with D uncertain. Germline CDR1 and CDR2: KGHDR and SFDVKD. CDR3 length: 15 amino acids. This CDR3 is CAASSRETAGTEAFF. For the CDR3, the DNA is TGTGCCGCCAGTTCAAGGGAGACGGCGGGGACTGAAGCTTTCTTT.

The chain combines TRBV7-9 with TRBJ2-3, with a tentative D call TRBD1 (6 bases). The V end lost 5 bases, the J end lost 2 bases, and 17 bases lay between the germline ends. Germline V gene lookup returns CDR1 SEHNR and CDR2 FQNEAQ (reference sequence). This CDR3 has 16 residues. The CDR3 DNA follows: TGTGCCAGCAGCCTGTTCATAGGGGGAGACACAGATACGCAGTATTTT. Residues: CASSLFIGGDTDTQYF.

The rearrangement links TRBV3-1 (or the pseudogene TRBV3-2) to TRBJ2-2; tentatively, D is TRBD2 (6 bases). V was clipped by 1 base and J by 5 bases, with 8 bases between them. Looked up from germline, CDR1 is LGHDT and CDR2 is YNNKEL (reference sequence). This CDR3 has 14 residues. The CDR3 bases are TGTGCCAGCAGCCAAGTGGGGGGAACCGGGGAGCTGTTTTTT. Translating it yields CASSQVGGTGELFF.

This rearrangement joins TRBV11-2 to TRBJ2-3; 11 positions match TRBD2. Losses at the gene ends were 1 base for V and 3 bases for J; bases not matched to a gene: 3. This CDR3 comprises 16 residues. Germline values: CDR1 SGHAT, CDR2 FQNNGV. DNA of the CDR3: TGTGCCAGCAGCTTAGTAGCGGGGGGGCAAACAGATACGCAGTATTTT. Translation gives CASSLVAGGQTDTQYF.

The chain is built from TRBV6-6 and TRBJ1-2, with TRBD1 matching 11 bases. The germline CDR1 and CDR2 sequences are MNHNY and SVGAGI (reference sequence). CDR3 length equals 17 residues. V shed 5 bases, J shed 1 base, and the junction held 9 bases outside the gene matches. CDR3 region: CASSPGTGGRLNYGYTF. The DNA for the CDR3 is TGTGCCAGCAGTCCGGGGACAGGGGGGCGCCTTAACTATGGCTACACCTTC.

This clone has just one count. This rearrangement joins TRBV19 to TRBJ1-5; D possibly corresponds to TRBD1 (6 bases). The V gene lost 9 bases and the J gene lost 0 bases, with 21 bases spanning the gap. The CDR3 has 17 residues. Germline V CDR1 and CDR2: LNHDA, SQIVND (reference sequence). CDR3 protein: CASSPTGGGFSNQPQHF. The CDR3 DNA reads as TGTGCCAGCAGCCCGACAGGCGGGGGATTTAGCAATCAGCCCCAGCATTTT.

This clone came up a few times. CDR3 in DNA: TGTGCCAGCAGCTTTAGTTCCGGTCGTCGCACTGAAGCTTTCTTT. This codes for CASSFSSGRRTEAFF. V gene TRBV11-1 combines with J gene TRBJ1-1; D gene unclear. Per germline, CDR1 SGHAT and CDR2 FQDESV (reference sequence). Deletions cut 3 bases from V and 4 bases from J, with 15 bases between. The CDR3 extends over 15 amino acids.

This clone was found once. The chain uses TRBV3-1 (or the pseudogene TRBV3-2) and TRBJ2-7, with TRBD2 matching 7 bases. The length of the CDR3 is 14 residues. Germline CDR1 LGHDT, CDR2 YNNKEL (reference sequence). The trim removed 0 bases at V and 4 bases at J, leaving 3 bases unmatched. CDR3 nucleotide sequence: TGTGCCAGCAGCCAAGATGGGGGGGGATACGAGCAGTACTTC. It is translated as CASSQDGGGYEQYF.

The chain links TRBV7-2 to TRBJ2-1, with D possibly matching TRBD2 (7 bases). Deletions cut 5 bases from V and 1 base from J, with 18 bases between. The CDR3 has 17 amino acids. Germline V CDR1 and CDR2: SGHTA, FQGNSA. In DNA, the CDR3 is TGTGCCAGCAGCCCTAGAGGCGGGGGCCATTCCTACAATGAGCAGTTCTTC. This sequence encodes CASSPRGGGHSYNEQFF.

This rearrangement joins TRBV6-6 to TRBJ1-5; no clear D. This CDR3 is 13 amino acids long. With 6 bases removed from V and 5 bases from J, the gap between germline ends came to 11 bases. Germline CDR1 MNHNY, CDR2 SVGAGI (reference sequence). CDR3 DNA: TGTGCCAGCAGCCTACAAGACTATCAGCCCCAGCATTTT. This gives the protein CASSLQDYQPQHF.

This clone was observed a few times. The gene calls are TRBV6-5 and TRBJ2-7, with D maybe TRBD2 (7 bases). Trimming took 6 bases from V and 6 from J, leaving 21 bases between them. The CDR3 is 15 residues long. Germline lookup yields CDR1 MNHEY and CDR2 SVGAGI. CDR3 in DNA: TGTGCCAGCAGGCAGCCGGGGGGTGGGGGCTCCGAGCAGTACTTC. It encodes CASRQPGGGGSEQYF.